This T cell receptor (beta chain) appears in the sequencing data of a study of cytomegalovirus exposure and HLA in healthy donors. Study results and caveats: The study recorded around 160 TCR beta chains that were cytomegalovirus-associated.

Everyone who donated was a healthy bone marrow donor. Details on this clone: The target antigen is unknown.

This CDR3 has 13 residues. CDR1 is SGDLS, CDR2 YYNGEE, per germline. V lost 0 bases and J lost 4, with 5 bases in between. PCR amplification relied on 60 Vbeta primers (plus 13 Jbeta primers). How the authors handled the data: Per a later analysis, the number of unique TCR beta chains was some 75 million, of which 10 million to 11 million were shared. Only in-frame clones appear in the TCRdb table, and some are missing; sequencing was by immunoSEQ multiplex PCR. V and J calls and clone size are those listed in that table; D and trimming were worked out from the DNA. The table has about 140,000 clones, roughly 75% seen once.

The sample consisted of PBMCs. This receptor was obtained from a man younger than 40 in good health and CMV-seronegative. The gene calls are TRBV9 and TRBJ2-1; D call uncertain. The CDR3 spells CASSVGSYNEQFF. The CDR3 DNA follows: TGTGCCAGCAGCGTAGGCAGTTACAATGAGCAGTTCTTC.